This T cell receptor beta chain was retrieved from a study of shared clonotypes between healthy human individuals. This clone was seen a handful of times. The repertoire was sequenced with immunoSEQ multiplex PCR; TCRdb's copy has only in-frame clones and lacks some. The sample shows more than 2,000,000 clones, approximately 93% of them seen only once. CDR3 length: 15 amino acids. The V end was cut by 2 bases, the J end by 1 base, with 12 bases between. Germline V gene sequence: CDR1 SGHNT, CDR2 YYREEE (reference sequence). The source material was naive CD4+ T cells from PBMCs. Subset denoted: CD45RA+ positively selected. The source is a man aged 18 to 29 in good health. Some clones in this sample may be carry-over from other donors' samples. The rearrangement uses TRBV5-4 and TRBJ1-1, with D tentatively TRBD1 (5 bases). CDR3 sequence: CASSFLDSSNTEAFF. CDR3 DNA: TGTGCCAGCAGCTTTCTCGACAGCTCGAACACTGAAGCTTTCTTT.